What follows are 26 T cell receptor beta chains derived from one specimen sequenced in a study of blood T cell repertoires in COVID-19. Libraries were prepared by immunoSEQ multiplex PCR; TCRdb keeps only in-frame clonotypes and omits some of them. The table lists under 70,000 clones, 84% of them singletons, with 10% to 15% in the top ten. Sequencing was done on a sample of peripheral blood. The receptors here all came from a woman older than 75 with acute or convalescent COVID-19.

The chain has TRBV19 and TRBJ1-1, with D maybe TRBD1 (5 bases). Germline V lookup: CDR1 LNHDA, CDR2 SQIVND (reference sequence). The V end lost 3 bases, the J end lost 5 bases, and 10 bases lay between the germline ends. The CDR3 extends over 13 amino acids. The chain's CDR3 is CASSMRGVTEAFF. CDR3 sequence (DNA): TGTGCCAGTAGTATGCGGGGGGTGACTGAAGCTTTCTTT. Drawing the rest from reference TRBV19 and TRBJ1-1, the complete variable domain is DGGITQSPKYLFRKEGQNVTLSCEQNLNHDAMYWYRQDPGQGLRLIYYSQIVNDFQKGDIAEGYSVSREKKESFPLTVTSAQKNPTAFYLCASSMRGVTEAFFGQGTRLTVV.

This sequence joins TRBV5-6 and TRBJ1-2; D remains ambiguous. From germline, CDR1 is SGHDT and CDR2 YYEEEE. The CDR3 covers 13 residues. Trimming left V 4 bases short and J 2 bases short, with 9 bases between. CDR3 loop: CASSPRINYGYTF. The CDR3 DNA follows: TGTGCCAGCAGCCCGCGAATAAACTATGGCTACACCTTC.

The genes are TRBV2 and TRBJ2-1, with 10 bases identical to TRBD1. Germline V lookup: CDR1 SNHLY, CDR2 FYNNEI. The CDR3 length is 15 residues. Trimming at V came to 3 bases and at J to 7 bases, leaving 6 bases not matched to a gene. DNA of the CDR3: TGTGCCAGCAGTGAGATGGGACAGGGGATAAATGAGCAGTTCTTC. Translation gives CASSEMGQGINEQFF.

The rearrangement joins TRBV2 to TRBJ1-5; the D is unclear. Germline assignment: CDR1 SNHLY and CDR2 FYNNEI. V lost 6 bases and J 2 bases, leaving 20 bases between the germline ends. The length of the CDR3 is 17 residues. The CDR3 sequence is CASSPGNTQRGNQPQHF. The CDR3 bases are TGTGCCAGCAGCCCCGGGAACACTCAGAGGGGCAATCAGCCCCAGCATTTT.

The chain employs TRBV24-1 and TRBJ1-2; no definite D call. Germline V gene data show CDR1 as KGHDR and CDR2 as SFDVKD. The CDR3 has 14 residues. V was pared by 3 bases and J by 4 bases, with 11 bases between. The CDR3 region has the DNA TGTGCCACCAGTGATGCCCTAGAAGGCTATGGCTACACCTTC. Translation gives CATSDALEGYGYTF.

J is TRBJ1-5 and V is TRBV4-1; weak D call: TRBD1 (5 bases). Germline CDR1 is MGHRA and CDR2 is YSYEKL. V was trimmed by 3 bases and J by 7 bases, leaving 22 bases between them. The CDR3 totals 17 residues. The CDR3 region has the DNA TGCGCCAGCAGCCAGATGCGCGGGGGGAATGAGGGACAGCCCCAGCATTTT. It is translated as CASSQMRGGNEGQPQHF.

This chain joins TRBV10-1 and TRBJ1-3; 12 nucleotides match TRBD1. The CDR3 is made up of 14 amino acids. With 6 bases clipped from V and 8 bases from J, the junction kept 5 bases outside the gene matches. Germline V lookup: CDR1 WNHNN, CDR2 SYGVQD (reference sequence). In nucleotides, the CDR3 is TGCGCCAGCAGGACACGGGACAGGGGGCACACCATATATTTT. Protein: CASRTRDRGHTIYF.

This clone was seen just once. The chain uses TRBV5-8 and TRBJ2-4, with a possible D match to TRBD1 (5 bases). Germline values: CDR1 SGHTS, CDR2 YDEGEE. The CDR3 sequence is 15 residues long. V was cut by 3 bases and J by 0 bases, with 10 bases left in between. This chain's CDR3 is CASSWGRLAKNIQYF. The CDR3 bases are TGTGCCAGCAGCTGGGGCAGACTAGCCAAAAACATTCAGTACTTC.

The rearrangement uses TRBV3-1 (or the pseudogene TRBV3-2) and TRBJ2-7; 7 nucleotides line up with TRBD1. The V and J ends lost 1 base and 0 bases, in that order; junction bases with no gene match: 12. The CDR3 contains 18 residues. Looked up from germline, CDR1 is LGHDT and CDR2 is YNNKEL (reference sequence). CDR3: CASSQGFKGGLSSYEQYF. The DNA of the CDR3 is TGTGCCAGCAGCCAAGGGTTTAAAGGGGGCCTTAGCTCCTACGAGCAGTACTTC.

The V and J genes are TRBV3-1 (or the pseudogene TRBV3-2) and TRBJ1-5, with D maybe TRBD1 (6 bases). The germline V and J ends were trimmed by 6 bases and 0 bases, with 12 bases remaining between them. The CDR3 totals 15 residues. Looked up from germline, CDR1 is LGHDT and CDR2 is YNNKEL (reference sequence). CDR3 region: CASSGTPLSNQPQHF. The DNA for the CDR3 is TGTGCCAGCAGTGGGACACCCCTTAGCAATCAGCCCCAGCATTTT.

The chain has TRBV5-4 and TRBJ1-1, with a tentative D call TRBD1 (5 bases). The germline V gene encodes CDR1 SGHNT and CDR2 YYREEE (reference sequence). The CDR3 is made up of 14 amino acids. The germline V and J ends were trimmed by 0 bases and 5 bases, with 11 bases remaining between them. CDR3 residues: CASSLVGGETEAFF. The CDR3 DNA reads TGTGCCAGCAGCTTGGTGGGGGGAGAGACTGAAGCTTTCTTT.

The genes are TRBV11-2 and TRBJ2-3; a weak D match, TRBD2 (5 bases). From germline, CDR1 is SGHAT and CDR2 FQNNGV. This CDR3 region has 17 residues. V was clipped by 4 bases and J by 2 bases, with 19 bases between them. The CDR3 region is CASSSRLSRLITDTQYF. The CDR3, as DNA: TGTGCCAGCAGCTCTCGACTATCCCGTTTGATCACAGATACGCAGTATTTT.

The chain carries TRBV6-1 and TRBJ2-3; 8 bases match TRBD1. Per the germline V gene, CDR1 is MNHNS and CDR2 is SASEGT. V lost 0 bases and J lost 5; bases outside the gene matches: 4. The CDR3 loop spans 15 amino acids. The CDR3 DNA follows: TGTGCCAGCAGTGAAGCCAGGGGGCCTCGAGATACGCAGTATTTT. As protein: CASSEARGPRDTQYF.

The chain joins TRBV11-3 to TRBJ2-2; no clear D. Germline V lookup: CDR1 SGHNT, CDR2 YENEEA. The CDR3 has 14 amino acids. V shed 4 bases and J shed 1 base, with 7 bases lying between them. CDR3 sequence reads: CASSSHWNTGELFF. In DNA form, the CDR3 reads TGTGCCAGCAGCTCGCACTGGAACACCGGGGAGCTGTTTTTT.

This sequence joins TRBV5-6 and TRBJ2-2; a weak D match, TRBD1 (5 bases). The CDR3 spans 14 residues. V was trimmed by 1 base and J by 5 bases, leaving 9 bases between them. Germline assignment: CDR1 SGHDT and CDR2 YYEEEE. The CDR3 region is CASSLQGWTGELFF. DNA for the CDR3: TGTGCCAGCAGCTTGCAGGGTTGGACCGGGGAGCTGTTTTTT.

The CDR3 DNA reads TGTGCCATCAGCGAGACTAGCGGGGGAACGAACACCGGGGAGCTGTTTTTT. This sequence encodes CAISETSGGTNTGELFF. The chain is built from TRBV10-3 and TRBJ2-2, with TRBD2 identical over 12 bases. Germline lookup yields CDR1 ENHRY and CDR2 SYGVKD. The CDR3 loop spans 17 amino acids. Trimming cost V 6 bases and J 0 bases; bases outside gene matches: 5.

The V call is TRBV11-3, the J call TRBJ1-4; D not certain. Trimming pared 2 bases from V and 3 bases from J, leaving 10 bases between. The CDR3 runs 15 residues. Germline V lookup: CDR1 SGHNT, CDR2 YENEEA. The CDR3 is CASSLNQWSNEKLFF. In DNA, the CDR3 is TGTGCCAGCAGCTTAAATCAGTGGTCTAATGAAAAACTGTTTTTT.

The V and J genes are TRBV6-5 and TRBJ2-7; D might be TRBD1 (5 bases). This CDR3 is 16 amino acids long. The germline V gene encodes CDR1 MNHEY and CDR2 SVGAGI. Trimming shortened V by 0 bases and J by 2 bases, and 14 bases separated the two germline ends. The CDR3 bases are TGTGCCAGCAGTTACTCGGGCTACATGGGGCCCTACGAGCAGTACTTC. Protein: CASSYSGYMGPYEQYF.

This clone appeared once. The chain has TRBV29-1 and TRBJ2-1; 8 bases are a match to TRBD2. Per germline, CDR1 SQVTM and CDR2 ANQGSEA. This CDR3 spans 16 amino acids. J lost 1 base, V lost 3 bases, and 8 bases had no gene match. CDR3 protein: CSVDGGGPRSYNEQFF. CDR3 nucleotide sequence: TGCAGCGTTGATGGCGGGGGGCCTCGATCCTACAATGAGCAGTTCTTC.

The V call is TRBV3-1 (or the pseudogene TRBV3-2), the J call TRBJ1-2; 7 bases line up with TRBD1. This CDR3 is built from 14 residues. V shed 4 bases and J 3 bases; nucleotides not matched to a gene: 5. The germline gives CDR1 LGHDT, CDR2 YNNKEL (reference sequence). The CDR3 sequence is CASSRQGLDYGYTF. CDR3 DNA sequence: TGTGCCAGCAGCCGACAGGGCCTCGACTATGGCTACACCTTC.

This chain uses TRBV2 with TRBJ1-3; 11 nucleotides line up with TRBD1. The CDR3 loop spans 16 amino acids. CDR1 is SNHLY and CDR2 is FYNNEI in the germline V gene. Germline trimming cut 4 bases from V and 2 bases from J; bases unmatched to any gene: 4. The CDR3, as DNA: TGTGCCAGCAGTGCGGACAGGGGGCGGGCTGGAAACACCATATATTTT. Translated, it gives CASSADRGRAGNTIYF.

The V and J genes are TRBV6-5 and TRBJ1-6, with 7 nucleotides matching TRBD1. The CDR3 runs 16 residues. Germline lookup yields CDR1 MNHEY and CDR2 SVGAGI. V was pared by 0 bases and J by 7 bases, with 6 bases of the junction left unmatched. DNA for the CDR3: TGTGCCAGCAGTTACTCCGGACAGGTCCCGAATTCACCCCTCCACTTT. Its protein product is CASSYSGQVPNSPLHF.

The chain couples TRBV10-3 to TRBJ2-4, with D possibly being TRBD2 (5 bases). Germline CDR1 is ENHRY and CDR2 is SYGVKD. V was shortened by 4 bases and J by 9 bases, with 7 bases between the two germline ends. The CDR3 extends over 11 amino acids. CDR3 nucleotides: TGTGCCATCAGTGTTGGGAGCATTCAGTACTTC. It is translated as CAISVGSIQYF.

V and J are TRBV30 and TRBJ2-5, with D possibly matching TRBD2 (6 bases). CDR3 length: 15 amino acids. V was clipped by 7 bases and J by 1 base, with 19 bases between them. Germline V CDR1 and CDR2: GTSNPN, SVGIG (reference sequence). This CDR3 reads CAFIPKRGSQETQYF. The CDR3 coding sequence is TGTGCCTTCATACCTAAACGGGGGAGCCAAGAGACCCAGTACTTC.

V is TRBV3-1 (or the pseudogene TRBV3-2) and J is TRBJ2-7, with D tentatively TRBD2 (5 bases). Germline CDR1 LGHDT, CDR2 YNNKEL (reference sequence). The CDR3 runs to 12 residues. Trimming took off 1 base at V and 7 bases at J, with 8 bases between the two ends. The CDR3 spells CASSQVEGEQYF. CDR3 in DNA: TGTGCCAGCAGCCAAGTTGAGGGAGAGCAGTACTTC.

The chain carries TRBV10-3 and TRBJ1-5, with no clear D. Germline values: CDR1 ENHRY, CDR2 SYGVKD. The CDR3 sequence is 16 residues long. Trimming took off 1 base at V and 2 bases at J, with 12 bases between the two ends. The CDR3 is CAISEFRSSGNQPQHF. The CDR3 nucleotides read TGTGCCATCAGTGAGTTTCGAAGCTCGGGCAATCAGCCCCAGCATTTT.